One and the same sample provided the 11 T cell receptor beta chains below, sequenced in a study of OX40 agonist ivuxolimab in advanced cancers. Generated by immunoSEQ multiplex PCR, the TCRdb table keeps only in-frame clones and is missing some. This sample has 60,000 or so clones; 75% to 90% occur once, and the top ten carry more than 9.5%. The sequenced sample was CD4+ or CD8+ T cells sorted from blood, obtained in a trial of the OX40 agonist ivuxolimab. The source is an adult with an advanced solid tumor such as melanoma, head and neck, liver or kidney cancer.

This chain uses TRBV7-8 with TRBJ1-2, with 7 bases fitting TRBD1. CDR1 is SGHVS, CDR2 FQNEAQ, per germline. The CDR3 length is 15 residues. Trimming cost V 5 bases and J 4 bases; bases outside gene matches: 10. CDR3 residues: CASSDTGTVSYGYTF. The CDR3 coding sequence is TGTGCCAGCAGCGACACCGGGACAGTTTCCTATGGCTACACCTTC.

The rearrangement joins TRBV5-6 to TRBJ2-1, with 7 bases aligning to TRBD1. Germline lookup yields CDR1 SGHDT and CDR2 YYEEEE. This CDR3 is built from 14 residues. V was clipped by 2 bases and J by 2 bases; unmatched bases: 1. The CDR3 here is CASSFGQAYNEQFF. The CDR3 DNA follows: TGTGCCAGCAGCTTTGGACAGGCCTACAATGAGCAGTTCTTC.

The rearrangement joins TRBV5-8 to TRBJ2-7; D is possibly TRBD2 (5 bases). Germline V gives CDR1 SGHTS, CDR2 YDEGEE. V lost 2 bases, J lost 10 bases, and 22 bases lay in between. The CDR3 is 15 residues long. The CDR3 nucleotides are TGTGCCAGCAGCTTAAGGGCGAGGGTGTTAGACGGTCAGTACTTC. Translation: CASSLRARVLDGQYF. Looking up the rest from reference TRBV5-8 and TRBJ2-7 gives the full variable domain: EAGVTQSPTHLIKTRGQQATLRCSPISGHTSVYWYQQALGLGLQFLLWYDEGEERNRGNFPPRFSGRQFPNYSSELNVNALELEDSALYLCASSLRARVLDGQYFGPGTRLTVT.

The V and J genes are TRBV6-5 and TRBJ2-5; either TRBD1 or TRBD2 may fit D (5 bases each). Germline V gene data show CDR1 as MNHEY and CDR2 as SVGAGI. The ends were cut back, 4 bases at V and 1 base at J, with 7 bases in the middle. The CDR3 covers 13 residues. CDR3 residues: CASSWDGQETQYF. The DNA for the CDR3 is TGTGCCAGCAGTTGGGACGGCCAAGAGACCCAGTACTTC.

This chain joins TRBV9 and TRBJ2-1; D is perhaps TRBD1 (6 bases). Trimming cost V 4 bases and J 4 bases, with 9 bases left between them. CDR1 and CDR2 (germline): SGDLS, YYNGEE. The CDR3 spans 13 residues. CDR3 bases: TGTGCCAGCAGCCACAGGGAGTACAATGAGCAGTTCTTC. It encodes CASSHREYNEQFF.

The rearrangement joins TRBV4-1 to TRBJ2-2; 12 bases match TRBD2. CDR3 size: 17 residues. Germline loops: CDR1 MGHRA, CDR2 YSYEKL. The J segment lost 9 bases and the V segment lost 0 bases, leaving 8 bases of the junction unmatched. The DNA of the CDR3 is TGCGCCAGCAGCCAAGAAGGAGCTAGCGGGGGGGCCCGGGAGCTGTTTTTT. This codes for CASSQEGASGGARELFF.

This chain connects TRBV6-5 to TRBJ1-6; 9 bases agree with TRBD1. The length of the CDR3 is 13 residues. Germline V CDR1 and CDR2: MNHEY, SVGAGI. Trimming removed 4 bases from V and 10 bases from J; junction bases left unmatched: 2. The CDR3 region has the DNA TGTGCCAGCAGTTGGACAGGGGACTCACCCCTCCACTTT. It specifies CASSWTGDSPLHF.

The chain carries TRBV27 and TRBJ1-4; D possibly corresponds to TRBD1 (5 bases). Germline assignment: CDR1 MNHEY and CDR2 SMNVEV (reference sequence). The CDR3 has 17 residues. V gave up 0 bases and J gave up 5 bases, with 16 bases separating them. The CDR3 spells CASSLSFGGTENEKLFF. As DNA, the CDR3 is TGTGCCAGCAGTTTATCGTTCGGGGGGACCGAGAATGAAAAACTGTTTTTT. Supplemented by reference TRBV27 and TRBJ1-4, the full variable domain reads EAQVTQNPRYLITVTGKKLTVTCSQNMNHEYMSWYRQDPGLGLRQIYYSMNVEVTDKGDVPEGYKVSRKEKRNFPLILESPSPNQTSLYFCASSLSFGGTENEKLFFGSGTQLSVL.

This chain joins TRBV6-5 and TRBJ2-5; D gene unclear. Germline loops: CDR1 MNHEY, CDR2 SVGAGI. The length of the CDR3 is 12 residues. The ends were cut back, 6 bases at V and 4 bases at J, with 9 bases in the middle. CDR3 residues: CASSTTGETQYF. The CDR3 bases are TGTGCCAGCAGCACAACGGGAGAGACCCAGTACTTC.

This sequence joins TRBV6-5 and TRBJ2-5; D is uncertain. The DNA end favors TRBJ2-7, so the J call may be wrong. The CDR3 contains 15 residues. Germline V CDR1 and CDR2: MNHEY, SVGAGI. DNA of the CDR3: TGTGCCAGCAGTAGATACACTGAAAACTCCTACGAGCAGTACTTC. Translation gives CASSRYTENSYEQYF.

J is TRBJ1-6 and V is TRBV11-2; no reliable D call. V gave up 3 bases and J gave up 7 bases, with 10 bases separating them. CDR1 and CDR2 (germline): SGHAT, FQNNGV. This CDR3 contains 14 residues. In DNA, the CDR3 is TGTGCCAGCAGCTTTTCGATGGGAAATTCACCCCTCCACTTT. As protein: CASSFSMGNSPLHF.